This passage covers 15 T cell receptor beta chains from one sample sequenced in a study of blood T cell repertoires in COVID-19. Only in-frame clones appear in the TCRdb table, and some are missing; sequencing was by immunoSEQ multiplex PCR. The data hold around 260,000 clones, with more than 80% observed a single time. The material sequenced was PBMCs or T cells enriched from blood (not recorded which). The source of these receptors is a young woman who had recovered from COVID-19.

This sequence joins TRBV6-5 and TRBJ2-3; D gene ambiguous. Trimming took 2 bases from V and 9 from J, leaving 12 bases between them. Germline V gene sequence: CDR1 MNHEY, CDR2 SVGAGI. CDR3 length: 13 residues. The CDR3, as DNA: TGTGCCAGCAGTTACGAGGCCCTGACCACGCAGTATTTT. Translating gives CASSYEALTTQYF.

The rearrangement links TRBV12-3 or TRBV12-4 to TRBJ1-1; D gene uncertain. The CDR3 has 13 residues. Between the trimmed V and J ends, which lost 7 bases and 0 bases, there was a span of 9 bases. CDR3 in DNA: TGTGCCAGCAAAGACATCCTGAACACTGAAGCTTTCTTT. This sequence encodes CASKDILNTEAFF.

This chain connects TRBV6-5 to TRBJ1-2; 7 bases are shared with TRBD1. Germline-derived CDR1 and CDR2 are MNHEY and SVGAGI. J was trimmed by 2 bases and V by 6 bases; bases with no gene match: 9. The CDR3 totals 15 residues. The CDR3 sequence is CASRRDSFPNYGYTF. The CDR3, as DNA: TGTGCCAGCAGGCGGGACAGCTTCCCGAACTATGGCTACACCTTC.

The chain joins TRBV19 to TRBJ1-1, with TRBD1 identical over 8 bases. The germline CDR1 and CDR2 sequences are LNHDA and SQIVND (reference sequence). This CDR3 is 14 amino acids long. The ends lost 7 bases at V and 5 bases at J; junction bases unmatched: 9. The CDR3 sequence: CASNRQGKRTEAFF. The CDR3 DNA is TGTGCCAGTAACAGACAGGGGAAGAGGACTGAAGCTTTCTTT.

V usage is TRBV12-3 or TRBV12-4 and J usage is TRBJ1-4; D may be TRBD1 (6 bases). The CDR3 extends over 13 amino acids. Trimming took 3 bases from V and 4 from J, leaving 6 bases between them. The CDR3, as DNA: TGTGCCAGCAGTTTCAGGGGTAATGAAAAACTGTTTTTT. Translating gives CASSFRGNEKLFF.

The rearrangement links TRBV5-1 to TRBJ1-4; TRBD1 matches at 8 bases. V was pared by 8 bases and J by 0 bases, with 3 bases of the junction left unmatched. Germline V gene data show CDR1 as SGHRS and CDR2 as YFSETQ. The CDR3 length is 14 residues. CDR3 region: CASGTGATNEKLFF. CDR3 nucleotides: TGCGCCAGTGGGACAGGAGCAACTAATGAAAAACTGTTTTTT. Using reference TRBV5-1 and TRBJ1-4 for the parts outside the CDR3, the full variable domain is KAGVTQTPRYLIKTRGQQVTLSCSPISGHRSVSWYQQTPGQGLQFLFEYFSETQRNKGNFPGRFSGRQFSNSRSEMNVSTLELGDSALYLCASGTGATNEKLFFGSGTQLSVL.

There are a few counts of this clone. The chain joins TRBV6-1 to TRBJ1-1; unclear D gene. V was trimmed by 6 bases and J by 0 bases, leaving 11 bases between them. This CDR3 is built from 14 residues. Germline V gene sequence: CDR1 MNHNS, CDR2 SASEGT. The CDR3 region has the DNA TGTGCCAGCAGCACCGGGATCATGAACACTGAAGCTTTCTTT. Its translation: CASSTGIMNTEAFF.

The V and J genes are TRBV27 and TRBJ1-2, with a tentative D call TRBD1 (6 bases). Germline V gene data show CDR1 as MNHEY and CDR2 as SMNVEV (reference sequence). CDR3 size: 14 residues. V was cut by 6 bases and J by 1 base, with 12 bases left in between. CDR3 protein: CASRTGQLNYGYTF. In DNA, the CDR3 is TGTGCCAGCAGAACAGGACAGCTTAACTATGGCTACACCTTC.

The chain carries TRBV5-8 and TRBJ2-1, with D maybe TRBD2 (5 bases). This CDR3 is built from 16 residues. Trimming removed 4 bases from V and 5 bases from J, with 19 bases in between. Germline V gene sequence: CDR1 SGHTS, CDR2 YDEGEE. The CDR3 loop reads CASSGLLLVGDNEQFF. Here the CDR3 DNA reads TGTGCCAGCAGCGGGCTTCTATTGGTGGGAGACAATGAGCAGTTCTTC.

The chain is built from TRBV6-5 and TRBJ2-7, with D possibly matching TRBD1 (6 bases). Germline V gives CDR1 MNHEY, CDR2 SVGAGI. The CDR3 length is 13 residues. V dropped 7 bases and J dropped 1 base, with 11 bases sitting between them. In DNA, the CDR3 is TGTGCCAGCACCCATGGACAGTCCTACGAGCAGTACTTC. It encodes CASTHGQSYEQYF.

This chain connects TRBV28 to TRBJ1-2, with no clear D. V was pared by 5 bases and J by 3 bases, with 10 bases between. This CDR3 is built from 13 residues. In germline, CDR1 is MDHEN, CDR2 SYDVKM. The CDR3 is CASSPYEDYGYTF. CDR3 DNA: TGTGCCAGCAGTCCTTATGAGGACTATGGCTACACCTTC.

In this sample, this clone turned up a few times. The chain carries TRBV5-4 and TRBJ1-5, with a weak D call TRBD1 (5 bases). The CDR3 runs 16 residues. Trimming cost V 4 bases and J 6 bases, with 20 bases left between them. The germline CDR1 and CDR2 sequences are SGHNT and YYREEE (reference sequence). This CDR3 is CASSLGGDRIGQPQHF. The CDR3 nucleotides are TGTGCCAGCAGCCTGGGGGGGGATCGGATAGGTCAGCCCCAGCATTTT.

The chain employs TRBV28 and TRBJ2-1; 12 nucleotides line up with TRBD2. The CDR3 runs 17 residues. Per the germline V gene, CDR1 is MDHEN and CDR2 is SYDVKM. V was pared by 4 bases and J by 0 bases, with 4 bases of the junction left unmatched. CDR3 residues: CASSWTSGMGSYNEQFF. The CDR3 DNA sequence: TGTGCCAGCAGTTGGACTAGCGGGATGGGCTCCTACAATGAGCAGTTCTTC.

This chain links TRBV28 with TRBJ2-7, with D possibly being TRBD2 (5 bases). V was shortened by 2 bases and J by 4 bases, with 9 bases between the two germline ends. CDR3 length: 13 amino acids. CDR1 is MDHEN and CDR2 is SYDVKM in the germline V gene. DNA of the CDR3: TGTGCCAGCAGTTTAGTGAGGGAGTACGAGCAGTACTTC. It encodes CASSLVREYEQYF.

The rearrangement joins TRBV15 to TRBJ1-5, with TRBD1 as a possible D gene (6 bases). CDR3 length: 14 amino acids. Germline lookup yields CDR1 LNHNV and CDR2 YYDKDF (reference sequence). V lost 0 bases and J 5 bases, leaving 8 bases between the germline ends. The CDR3 DNA follows: TGTGCCACCAGCAGAGAAGGGGGGGATCAGCCCCAGCATTTT. Its translation is CATSREGGDQPQHF.